This section outlines one T cell receptor (beta chain) sequence together with its context. CDR1 and CDR2 from the germline V gene are MRHNA and SNTAGT. CDR3 length: 15 amino acids. V shed 4 bases and J 1 base; nucleotides not matched to a gene: 0. This sample is part of a study of T cell responses to AZD1222 COVID-19 vaccine. Generated by immunoSEQ multiplex PCR, the TCRdb table keeps only in-frame clones and is missing some. The data hold some 180,000 clones, with about nine tenths observed a single time. The sequence was collected from an adult who received the AZD1222 COVID-19 vaccine. The material was peripheral blood, obtained 28 days after the second AZD1222 dose. This chain uses TRBV6-4 with TRBJ2-2; TRBD2 agrees at 10 bases. The CDR3 nucleotides are TGTGCCAGCAGTGGGACTAGCGGGAACACCGGGGAGCTGTTTTTT. Its protein product is CASSGTSGNTGELFF.